Below are 20 T cell receptor beta chains sequenced from a single sample in a study of control samples from healthy donors and cancer patients (dated by TCRdb to between 2020 and 2021). Receptor libraries were prepared by the immunoSEQ multiplex PCR assay. Not all clones reach the TCRdb copy of this immuneACCESS table, which keeps in-frame sequences only. Checked studies attribute under half of the gap to unresolved V genes and leave the rest unexplained. This sample comprises over 80,000 clones, over 60% of them detected only once. The ten largest clonotypes hold about 10% of the sample. The sample was blood. The receptors here all came from a woman between 25 and 40 years old in good health.

The V and J genes are TRBV5-8 and TRBJ2-6, with unresolved D. Germline assignment: CDR1 SGHTS and CDR2 YDEGEE. Trimming cost V 4 bases and J 2 bases, with 4 bases left between them. This CDR3 contains 13 residues. CDR3 loop: CASSLPGANVLTF. The CDR3 coding sequence is TGTGCCAGCAGCCTCCCTGGGGCCAACGTCCTGACTTTC.

Concerning this clone: Germline is not matched at one junction end, which may reflect a read error. The rearrangement joins TRBV11-2 to TRBJ2-5; 7 bases are a match to TRBD1. Germline loops: CDR1 SGHAT, CDR2 FQNNGV. This CDR3 region has 13 residues. As DNA, the CDR3 is TGTGCCAGCAGTTTAGGGGGCAGGGAGACCCAGTACTTC. Translated: CASSLGGRETQYF.

The chain couples TRBV29-1 to TRBJ2-5; TRBD2 matches 10 bases. The CDR3 contains 17 residues. After removal of 0 bases from V and 5 bases from J, the junction contained 12 bases not matched to a gene. Germline assignment: CDR1 SQVTM and CDR2 ANQGSEA. The CDR3 is CSVEDWSLAGEDETQYF. The CDR3 coding sequence is TGCAGCGTTGAAGATTGGAGCCTAGCGGGGGAAGATGAGACCCAGTACTTC.

The chain is built from TRBV6-5 and TRBJ1-2; D unclear. CDR1 MNHEY and CDR2 SVGAGI come from the germline V gene. CDR3 size: 13 residues. V shed 2 bases and J shed 2 bases, with 6 bases lying between them. The CDR3 DNA reads TGTGCCAGCAGTTACCAAGTCAACTATGGCTACACCTTC. It codes for CASSYQVNYGYTF.

This chain joins TRBV6-4 and TRBJ2-6, with D perhaps matching TRBD2 (5 bases). V gave up 2 bases and J gave up 0 bases, with 5 bases separating them. CDR1 is MRHNA and CDR2 is SNTAGT in the germline V gene. The CDR3 has 15 amino acids. CDR3 protein: CASSDGGSGANVLTF. The CDR3 DNA follows: TGTGCCAGCAGTGACGGAGGCTCTGGGGCCAACGTCCTGACTTTC.

This sequence joins TRBV20-1 and TRBJ1-6; D unclear. V shed 3 bases and J shed 9 bases, with 12 bases lying between them. The length of the CDR3 is 13 residues. CDR1 is DFQATT, CDR2 SNEGSKA, per germline (reference sequence). The chain's CDR3 is CSASSGDGSPLHF. The CDR3 region has the DNA TGCAGTGCTAGTTCCGGGGATGGTTCACCCCTCCACTTT.

This chain uses TRBV20-1 with TRBJ1-2, with unresolved D. The CDR3 covers 11 residues. Germline V gene data show CDR1 as DFQATT and CDR2 as SNEGSKA (reference sequence). V was trimmed by 6 bases and J by 2 bases, leaving 7 bases between them. The CDR3 coding sequence is TGCAGTGCCCCGGACAACTATGGCTACACCTTC. Translation: CSAPDNYGYTF.

This clone was found once. This rearrangement joins TRBV11-2 to TRBJ2-2, with 9 bases that match TRBD2. The V and J ends lost 2 bases and 4 bases, in that order; junction bases with no gene match: 11. The CDR3 covers 18 residues. In germline, CDR1 is SGHAT, CDR2 FQNNGV. This CDR3 is CASSLMVRGGLGTGELFF. The CDR3 nucleotides read TGTGCCAGCAGCTTAATGGTGCGGGGGGGCCTTGGCACCGGGGAGCTGTTTTTT.

V gene TRBV4-1 combines with J gene TRBJ2-3; 11 nucleotides match TRBD2. CDR1 MGHRA and CDR2 YSYEKL come from the germline V gene. The CDR3 length is 15 residues. V shed 4 bases and J 7 bases; nucleotides not matched to a gene: 7. In DNA form, the CDR3 reads TGCGCCAGCAGCCTACTCACTAGCGGGGGAAATACGCAGTATTTT. Protein product: CASSLLTSGGNTQYF.

As to this clone: Additional DNA sequences in this sample encode the identical CDR3. This chain joins TRBV4-3 and TRBJ2-1; the match to TRBD1 covers 10 bases. The CDR3 totals 15 residues. Per germline, CDR1 LGHNA and CDR2 YSLEER. Losses at the gene ends were 0 bases for V and 4 bases for J; bases not matched to a gene: 0. For the CDR3, the DNA is TGCGCCAGCAGCCAAGAGGGACAGGGGTACAATGAGCAGTTCTTC. Amino acid sequence: CASSQEGQGYNEQFF.

This CDR3 is CAWSVRGDNAEQYF. DNA for the CDR3: TGTGCCTGGAGTGTACGAGGAGACAACGCCGAGCAGTACTTC. This chain links TRBV30 with TRBJ2-7; D is unresolved. This CDR3 comprises 14 residues. Germline V gene sequence: CDR1 GTSNPN, CDR2 SVGIG (reference sequence). V lost 0 bases and J lost 6, with 15 bases in between.

This clone came up once. The CDR3 loop is CASRDRGHQPQHF. As DNA, the CDR3 is TGTGCCAGCAGGGACAGGGGGCATCAGCCCCAGCATTTT. This rearrangement joins TRBV6-5 to TRBJ1-5; 11 bases map to TRBD1. The germline V gene has CDR1 MNHEY and CDR2 SVGAGI. Trimming removed 6 bases from V and 5 bases from J; junction bases left unmatched: 0. The CDR3 has 13 residues.

V gene TRBV2 combines with J gene TRBJ1-1; D possibly corresponds to TRBD1 (5 bases). Germline V gene sequence: CDR1 SNHLY, CDR2 FYNNEI. The V end was cut by 6 bases, the J end by 1 base, with 6 bases between. The CDR3 totals 12 residues. The chain's CDR3 is CASRGPNTEAFF. The CDR3 coding sequence is TGTGCCAGCAGGGGACCGAACACTGAAGCTTTCTTT. The full variable domain, in which reference TRBV2 and TRBJ1-1 provide the parts outside the CDR3, is EPEVTQTPSHQVTQMGQEVILRCVPISNHLYFYWYRQILGQKVEFLVSFYNNEISEKSEIFDDQFSVERPDGSNFTLKIRSTKLEDSAMYFCASRGPNTEAFFGQGTRLTVV.

This chain uses TRBV20-1 with TRBJ2-5; no reliable D call. The CDR3 loop spans 12 amino acids. The germline V and J ends were trimmed by 3 bases and 1 base, with 6 bases remaining between them. The germline gives CDR1 DFQATT, CDR2 SNEGSKA (reference sequence). The CDR3 DNA reads as TGCAGTGCTAGTCAGGCCCAAGAGACCCAGTACTTC. Its translation: CSASQAQETQYF.

This chain connects TRBV30 to TRBJ2-1; D may be TRBD2 (6 bases). This CDR3 spans 15 amino acids. V lost 2 bases, J lost 6 bases, and 17 bases lay in between. Germline CDR1 is GTSNPN and CDR2 is SVGIG (reference sequence). This CDR3 reads CAWSLESGDVNEQFF. For the CDR3, the DNA is TGTGCCTGGAGTCTAGAATCGGGGGACGTCAATGAGCAGTTCTTC.

The chain has TRBV10-2 and TRBJ1-5; TRBD1 is a possible D gene (5 bases). Germline loops: CDR1 WSHSY, CDR2 SAAADI. V was trimmed by 8 bases and J by 5 bases, leaving 13 bases between them. The CDR3 totals 13 residues. The CDR3 loop is CASGETGDQPQHF. CDR3 nucleotide sequence: TGCGCCAGCGGGGAAACAGGAGATCAGCCCCAGCATTTT.

The J gene is TRBJ2-5, the V gene TRBV25-1; TRBD2 is a possible D gene (6 bases). Germline assignment: CDR1 MGHDK and CDR2 SYGVNS. V was pared by 3 bases and J by 4 bases, with 9 bases between. The CDR3 loop spans 13 amino acids. The CDR3 DNA sequence: TGTGCCAGCAGTGAGAGGGGAGGAGAGACCCAGTACTTC. As protein: CASSERGGETQYF.

The rearrangement links TRBV20-1 to TRBJ2-1, with TRBD2 identical over 10 bases. The CDR3 extends over 15 amino acids. The V segment lost 3 bases and the J segment 4 bases; nucleotides outside the gene matches: 6. Germline V gives CDR1 DFQATT, CDR2 SNEGSKA (reference sequence). The CDR3 protein is CSASELAGGYNEQFF. The DNA for the CDR3 is TGCAGTGCTAGTGAGTTAGCGGGGGGTTACAATGAGCAGTTCTTC.

This clone appeared a few times. V gene TRBV2 combines with J gene TRBJ1-1, with D tentatively TRBD1 (5 bases). V lost 7 bases, J lost 5 bases, and 20 bases lay in between. The germline V gene encodes CDR1 SNHLY and CDR2 FYNNEI. There are 15 residues in the CDR3. CDR3 sequence (DNA): TGTGCCAGCAACCTTCACCGGGGGGGAGAAACTGAAGCTTTCTTT. Its protein product is CASNLHRGGETEAFF.

This chain uses TRBV7-9 with TRBJ2-7; maybe TRBD1 (5 bases). Trimming removed 1 base at V and 3 bases at J, with 10 bases between. The CDR3 sequence is 14 residues long. Germline CDR1 and CDR2: SEHNR and FQNEAQ (reference sequence). The CDR3 nucleotides read TGTGCCAGCAGCTTAGTAAACCAGGGCTACGAGCAGTACTTC. Translation gives CASSLVNQGYEQYF. The complete variable domain, with remaining parts taken from reference TRBV7-9 and TRBJ2-7, reads DTGVSQNPRHKITKRGQNVTFRCDPISEHNRLYWYRQTLGQGPEFLTYFQNEAQLEKSRLLSDRFSAERPKGSFSTLEIQRTEQGDSAMYLCASSLVNQGYEQYFGPGTRLTVT.